The 27 T cell receptor beta chains presented below share a single source sample, sequenced in a study of blood T cell repertoires in COVID-19. Assay: immunoSEQ multiplex PCR; the TCRdb copy retains only in-frame clones and omits some. The table includes 200,000 to 300,000 clones, about 87% detected once. Sequencing input: peripheral blood. These receptor sequences come from a woman between 25 and 40 years old with COVID-19, enrolled during active disease.

A few counts support this clone. The CDR3 protein is CASSWTGRTEAFF. Here the CDR3 DNA reads TGTGCCAGCAGCTGGACAGGGCGAACTGAAGCTTTCTTT. J is TRBJ1-1 and V is TRBV7-9, with TRBD1 identical over 8 bases. The germline V gene has CDR1 SEHNR and CDR2 FQNEAQ (reference sequence). CDR3 length: 13 amino acids. V lost 4 bases, J lost 5 bases, and 3 bases stayed unmatched.

The chain is built from TRBV18 and TRBJ2-5; possibly TRBD1 for D (5 bases). Trimming left V 6 bases short and J 5 bases short, with 16 bases between. CDR1 and CDR2 from the germline V gene are KGHSH and LQKENI. This CDR3 has 14 residues. This chain's CDR3 is CASSSQGFHETQYF. The CDR3 bases are TGTGCCAGCTCTTCCCAGGGTTTTCACGAGACCCAGTACTTC.

This clone was recorded only once. The genes are TRBV19 and TRBJ1-5; 9 nucleotides line up with TRBD1. CDR3 length equals 15 residues. After removal of 7 bases from V and 0 bases from J, the junction contained 4 bases not matched to a gene. Germline CDR1 LNHDA, CDR2 SQIVND (reference sequence). CDR3 region: CASMGQGYSNQPQHF. DNA of the CDR3: TGTGCCAGTATGGGACAGGGATATAGCAATCAGCCCCAGCATTTT.

The genes are TRBV7-9 and TRBJ2-2; 9 nucleotides align to TRBD2. Germline trimming cut 5 bases from V and 4 bases from J; bases unmatched to any gene: 8. Germline CDR1 is SEHNR and CDR2 is FQNEAQ (reference sequence). This CDR3 spans 16 amino acids. The CDR3 loop reads CASSGETSGLTGELFF. The CDR3 region has the DNA TGTGCCAGCAGCGGAGAGACTAGCGGCCTCACCGGGGAGCTGTTTTTT. Drawing the rest from reference TRBV7-9 and TRBJ2-2, the complete variable domain is DTGVSQNPRHKITKRGQNVTFRCDPISEHNRLYWYRQTLGQGPEFLTYFQNEAQLEKSRLLSDRFSAERPKGSFSTLEIQRTEQGDSAMYLCASSGETSGLTGELFFGEGSRLTVL.

The J gene is TRBJ1-4, the V gene TRBV4-1; 10 bases map to TRBD1. The germline gives CDR1 MGHRA, CDR2 YSYEKL. The CDR3 extends over 15 amino acids. The J segment lost 7 bases and the V segment lost 3 bases, leaving 5 bases of the junction unmatched. The CDR3: CASSHPGTGVEKLFF. The CDR3, as DNA: TGCGCCAGCAGCCACCCCGGGACAGGGGTTGAAAAACTGTTTTTT.

The chain links TRBV12-5 to TRBJ2-3, with TRBD2 matching over 13 bases. The CDR3 spans 19 residues. Per germline, CDR1 LGHNT and CDR2 FRNRAP. With V trimmed by 0 bases and J by 4 bases, 10 bases remained unmatched. This CDR3 is CASGLVLTSGGAKADTQYF. The DNA for the CDR3 is TGTGCTAGTGGTTTGGTACTCACTAGCGGGGGGGCAAAGGCAGATACGCAGTATTTT.

The V gene is TRBV7-2, the J gene TRBJ2-1; D unclear. This CDR3 contains 12 residues. In germline, CDR1 is SGHTA, CDR2 FQGNSA. V lost 5 bases, J lost 10 bases, and 12 bases lay in between. DNA of the CDR3: TGTGCCAGCAGCCCACCCTACGGGGAGCAGTTCTTC. It yields the protein CASSPPYGEQFF. The full variable domain, rest sourced from reference TRBV7-2 and TRBJ2-1, is GAGVSQSPSNKVTEKGKDVELRCDPISGHTALYWYRQSLGQGLEFLIYFQGNSAPDKSGLPSDRFSAERTGGSVSTLTIQRTQQEDSAVYLCASSPPYGEQFFGPGTRLTVL.

This clone was counted a single time. This sequence joins TRBV5-5 and TRBJ2-3; no clear D gene. There are 13 residues in the CDR3. The V end was cut by 4 bases, the J end by 6 bases, with 12 bases between. CDR1 and CDR2 (germline): SGHKS, YYEKEE (reference sequence). The CDR3 loop is CASSHSLKDTQYF. In DNA form, the CDR3 reads TGTGCCAGCAGCCACTCCTTGAAGGATACGCAGTATTTT.

The gene calls are TRBV12-3 or TRBV12-4 and TRBJ1-4; D remains unclear. The CDR3 covers 12 residues. V dropped 3 bases and J dropped 10 bases, with 9 bases sitting between them. The CDR3 region is CASSFGMRKLFF. The DNA of the CDR3 is TGTGCCAGCAGTTTCGGGATGAGAAAACTGTTTTTT.

The genes are TRBV11-2 and TRBJ2-7, with 7 bases lining up with TRBD2. V lost 5 bases and J lost 4; bases outside the gene matches: 14. Germline CDR1 and CDR2: SGHAT and FQNNGV. The CDR3 contains 16 residues. The CDR3 sequence is CASSPSSPSGYYEQYV. In nucleotides, the CDR3 is TGTGCCAGCAGCCCCAGTTCTCCTAGCGGTTATTACGAGCAGTACGTC.

This chain uses TRBV5-4 with TRBJ1-2; 11 nucleotides line up with TRBD1. This CDR3 is 16 amino acids long. Germline V lookup: CDR1 SGHNT, CDR2 YYREEE (reference sequence). With V trimmed by 4 bases and J by 0 bases, 5 bases remained unmatched. This CDR3 reads CASSLGDRGTNYGYTF. The DNA for the CDR3 is TGTGCCAGCAGCCTAGGGGACAGGGGGACTAACTATGGCTACACCTTC.

This chain joins TRBV30 and TRBJ2-5, with D possibly TRBD2 on 6 matching bases. V was trimmed by 5 bases and J by 7 bases, leaving 23 bases between them. Germline assignment: CDR1 GTSNPN and CDR2 SVGIG (reference sequence). This CDR3 spans 15 amino acids. CDR3 sequence (DNA): TGTGCCTGGGAAGACTGGACACTTCGGCGGGGGACCCAGTACTTC. Protein sequence: CAWEDWTLRRGTQYF.

The chain is built from TRBV24-1 and TRBJ2-3; D is unresolved. The CDR3 length is 14 residues. The V gene lost 11 bases and the J gene lost 0 bases, with 14 bases spanning the gap. Looked up from germline, CDR1 is KGHDR and CDR2 is SFDVKD. CDR3 amino acids: CAMACGSSTDTQYF. CDR3 bases: TGTGCCATGGCCTGCGGTTCTAGCACAGATACGCAGTATTTT.

The chain links TRBV6-2 or TRBV6-3 to TRBJ2-2, with a weak D call TRBD1 (6 bases). CDR3 length: 17 amino acids. CDR1 is MNHEY, CDR2 SVGEGT, per germline. V lost 1 base and J 7 bases, leaving 19 bases between the germline ends. Here the CDR3 DNA reads TGTGCCAGCAGTTACTTGCGGGCAGACCTCAGGGGCGGGGAGCTGTTTTTT. It is translated as CASSYLRADLRGGELFF.

The chain has TRBV4-3 and TRBJ2-3; D is unresolved. CDR1 and CDR2 from the germline V gene are LGHNA and YSLEER. The CDR3 covers 15 residues. V gave up 0 bases and J gave up 1 base, with 8 bases separating them. The CDR3 loop reads CASSQDAIGTDTQYF. The CDR3 nucleotides are TGCGCCAGCAGCCAAGATGCGATCGGCACAGATACGCAGTATTTT.

This chain joins TRBV28 and TRBJ1-6; D ambiguous. Trimming cost V 4 bases and J 0 bases, with 13 bases left between them. Germline V gene sequence: CDR1 MDHEN, CDR2 SYDVKM. This CDR3 contains 17 residues. The CDR3 protein is CASSSSGSSSYNSPLHF. In DNA, the CDR3 is TGTGCCAGCAGTTCATCGGGGAGCAGCTCCTATAATTCACCCCTCCACTTT.

V and J are TRBV28 and TRBJ2-3, with 11 positions matching TRBD2. V lost 5 bases and J lost 6; bases outside the gene matches: 10. Germline V CDR1 and CDR2: MDHEN, SYDVKM. The CDR3 consists of 16 residues. The CDR3, as DNA: TGTGCCAGCAGTCTTAGCGGGAGGGTCATACGGGATACGCAGTATTTT. This gives the protein CASSLSGRVIRDTQYF.

This sequence joins TRBV29-1 and TRBJ1-5, with D possibly TRBD1 on 6 matching bases. CDR3 length: 14 amino acids. Germline V gene lookup returns CDR1 SQVTM and CDR2 ANQGSEA. V dropped 4 bases and J dropped 2 bases, with 12 bases sitting between them. The CDR3 sequence is CSVVGGAGNQPQHF. DNA for the CDR3: TGCAGCGTTGTGGGGGGGGCCGGCAATCAGCCCCAGCATTTT.

This sequence joins TRBV11-2 and TRBJ2-7; the D gene is possibly TRBD2 (5 bases). Germline V lookup: CDR1 SGHAT, CDR2 FQNNGV. The CDR3 runs 15 residues. The V end lost 3 bases, the J end lost 0 bases, and 12 bases lay between the germline ends. CDR3 loop: CASSFSGPSSYEQYF. CDR3 nucleotides: TGTGCCAGCAGCTTCAGCGGCCCGAGCTCCTACGAGCAGTACTTC. Based on the CDR3 plus reference TRBV11-2 and TRBJ2-7, the full variable domain is EAGVAQSPRYKIIEKRQSVAFWCNPISGHATLYWYQQILGQGPKLLIQFQNNGVVDDSQLPKDRFSAERLKGVDSTLKIQPAKLEDSAVYLCASSFSGPSSYEQYFGPGTRLTVT.

The CDR3: CASSLDRVDTEAFF. The CDR3 DNA follows: TGTGCCAGCAGCTTAGACAGGGTGGACACTGAAGCTTTCTTT. The chain is built from TRBV7-9 and TRBJ1-1; TRBD1 is a possible D gene (6 bases). CDR3 length: 14 residues. Per germline, CDR1 SEHNR and CDR2 FQNEAQ (reference sequence). The V end lost 1 base, the J end lost 3 bases, and 9 bases lay between the germline ends. The whole variable domain, remainder taken from reference TRBV7-9 and TRBJ1-1, is DTGVSQNPRHKITKRGQNVTFRCDPISEHNRLYWYRQTLGQGPEFLTYFQNEAQLEKSRLLSDRFSAERPKGSFSTLEIQRTEQGDSAMYLCASSLDRVDTEAFFGQGTRLTVV.

This chain connects TRBV7-2 to TRBJ2-5; 7 bases fit TRBD2. After removal of 1 base from V and 3 bases from J, the junction contained 8 bases not matched to a gene. CDR1 is SGHTA, CDR2 FQGNSA, per germline. The CDR3 runs to 16 residues. The CDR3 loop reads CASSLGAGDVEETQYF. CDR3 sequence (DNA): TGTGCCAGCAGCTTAGGCGCGGGAGATGTAGAAGAGACCCAGTACTTC.

The gene calls are TRBV6-5 and TRBJ2-3; D possibly corresponds to TRBD2 (6 bases). V was trimmed by 7 bases and J by 2 bases, leaving 13 bases between them. This CDR3 contains 14 residues. The germline V gene has CDR1 MNHEY and CDR2 SVGAGI. DNA for the CDR3: TGTGCCAGCACGAGGGGCGGGGCCACAGATACGCAGTATTTT. Translation: CASTRGGATDTQYF.

This clone was found a few times. This chain connects TRBV20-1 to TRBJ2-3; D gene uncertain. The CDR3 has 11 amino acids. The germline V and J ends were trimmed by 4 bases and 8 bases, with 10 bases remaining between them. The germline V gene encodes CDR1 DFQATT and CDR2 SNEGSKA (reference sequence). The CDR3 loop reads CSATKGVTQYF. Written as DNA, the CDR3 is TGCAGTGCTACAAAAGGAGTTACGCAGTATTTT.

This clone was detected once. The chain is built from TRBV4-3 and TRBJ1-3; D ambiguous. The germline V and J ends were trimmed by 0 bases and 4 bases, with 7 bases remaining between them. CDR3 length: 14 residues. Germline V gene lookup returns CDR1 LGHNA and CDR2 YSLEER. CDR3 sequence (DNA): TGCGCCAGCAGCCAAGATTATCGGGGAAACACCATATATTTT. Translating it yields CASSQDYRGNTIYF.

The count of this clone is one. This chain joins TRBV5-1 and TRBJ2-2; 8 bases fit TRBD1. The CDR3 is 15 amino acids. Germline CDR1 and CDR2: SGHRS and YFSETQ. The trim removed 3 bases at V and 5 bases at J, leaving 6 bases unmatched. CDR3 nucleotides: TGCGCCAGCAGCTACTCACAGGGGGGAACCGGGGAGCTGTTTTTT. As protein: CASSYSQGGTGELFF.

The chain couples TRBV9 to TRBJ2-1, with D possibly being TRBD2 (6 bases). The CDR3 is made up of 10 amino acids. V lost 5 bases and J 10 bases, leaving 7 bases between the germline ends. The germline V gene has CDR1 SGDLS and CDR2 YYNGEE. CDR3 region: CASSGREQFF. In nucleotides, the CDR3 is TGTGCCAGCAGTGGGAGGGAGCAGTTCTTC. Filled out from reference TRBV9 and TRBJ2-1, the complete variable domain reads DSGVTQTPKHLITATGQRVTLRCSPRSGDLSVYWYQQSLDQGLQFLIQYYNGEERAKGNILERFSAQQFPDLHSELNLSSLELGDSALYFCASSGREQFFGPGTRLTVL.

The sample holds one count of this clone. This CDR3 is also generated by other DNA sequences in the sample. The chain recombines TRBV28 with TRBJ1-2; D is ambiguous. The germline gives CDR1 MDHEN, CDR2 SYDVKM. The length of the CDR3 is 13 residues. Trimming removed 3 bases at V and 2 bases at J, with 7 bases between. The CDR3, as DNA: TGTGCCAGCAGTTTCGGCGGGAACTATGGCTACACCTTC. Amino acid sequence: CASSFGGNYGYTF.